Listed below are T cell receptor beta chains from one sample, sequenced in a study of shared clonotypes between healthy human individuals. Using immunoSEQ multiplex PCR, the repertoire was profiled, and TCRdb retains in-frame clones only, with some absent. The data contain approximately 620,000 clones, more than 95% of them seen just once; the ten biggest clones take up around 0.057%. Sequencing was performed on naive CD4+ T cells sorted from blood. Receptor source: a woman in her twenties or thirties in good health. Each CDR3 is given with its conserved first and last residue. A D gene is named only where the DNA matches it firmly. Clone size, where shown, is once, few, many, or a class for clones that have expanded.

V gene: TRBV12-2
J gene: TRBJ2-7
clone size: once
D gene: -
CDR3 DNA: TGTGCAAGTCCAGCCGGATACGAGCAGTACTTC
CDR3 protein: CASPAGYEQYF

V gene: TRBV5-1
J gene: TRBJ2-7
clone size: -
D gene: -
CDR3 DNA: TGCGCCAGCAGCTTGGACAGGCTCTACGAGCAGTACTTC
CDR3 protein: CASSLDRLYEQYF

V gene: TRBV9
J gene: TRBJ1-3
clone size: -
D gene: -
CDR3 DNA: TGTGCCAGCAGCGTAAACAGCGCTGGAAACACCATATATTTT
CDR3 protein: CASSVNSAGNTIYF

V gene: TRBV5-1
J gene: TRBJ2-1
clone size: -
D gene: -
CDR3 DNA: TGCGCCAGCAGCGTCGGGACGTTCTCCTACAATGAGCAGTTCTTC
CDR3 protein: CASSVGTFSYNEQFF

V gene: TRBV7-3
J gene: TRBJ1-1
clone size: -
D gene: -
CDR3 DNA: TGTGCCAGCAGCTCGTCCGGGGACACTGAAGCTTTCTTT
CDR3 protein: CASSSSGDTEAFF

V gene: TRBV19
J gene: TRBJ2-1
clone size: -
D gene: TRBD2
CDR3 DNA: TGTGCCAGTAGTATCCTAGCGGGAGGGCCCTATGAGCAGTTCTTC
CDR3 protein: CASSILAGGPYEQFF

V gene: TRBV6-6
J gene: TRBJ2-2
clone size: -
D gene: -
CDR3 DNA: TGTGCCATCGCACAACGTGGCGGGACAACCACCGGGGAGCTGTTTTTT
CDR3 protein: CAIAQRGGTTTGELFF

V gene: TRBV7-9
J gene: TRBJ2-2
clone size: -
D gene: -
CDR3 DNA: TGTGCCAGCAGCTTCTCGACTTCCTCGGTCACCGGGGAGCTGTTTTTT
CDR3 protein: CASSFSTSSVTGELFF

V gene: TRBV6-1
J gene: TRBJ1-2
clone size: -
D gene: TRBD1
CDR3 DNA: TGTGCCAGCAGGGCCACAGGGGTTGGCTATGGCTACACCTTC
CDR3 protein: CASRATGVGYGYTF

V gene: TRBV4-1
J gene: TRBJ2-6
clone size: once
D gene: -
CDR3 DNA: TGCGCCAGCAGCCAAGACAGGAGCTCTGGGGCCAACGTCCTGACTTTC
CDR3 protein: CASSQDRSSGANVLTF

V gene: TRBV6-1
J gene: TRBJ2-3
clone size: -
D gene: -
CDR3 DNA: TGTGCCAGCATCCCGGGGTCCCCAGATACGCAGTATTTT
CDR3 protein: CASIPGSPDTQYF

V gene: TRBV2
J gene: TRBJ2-7
clone size: -
D gene: -
CDR3 DNA: TGTGCCAGCAGAGGCGACTACGCCTACGAGCAGTACTTC
CDR3 protein: CASRGDYAYEQYF

V gene: TRBV28
J gene: TRBJ2-5
clone size: -
D gene: -
CDR3 DNA: TGTGCCAGCAGTTCCCTTTTGGGAGGAGGAGAGACCCAGTACTTC
CDR3 protein: CASSSLLGGGETQYF

V gene: TRBV6-5
J gene: TRBJ1-4
clone size: -
D gene: -
CDR3 DNA: TGTGCCAGCAGTTCCCTGACGGAGGGAGAAAAACTGTTTTTT
CDR3 protein: CASSSLTEGEKLFF

V gene: TRBV4-1
J gene: TRBJ1-2
clone size: -
D gene: -
CDR3 DNA: TGCGCCAGCAGCCAAGAAGCAGGGTGGGTCTATGGCTACACCTTC
CDR3 protein: CASSQEAGWVYGYTF

V gene: TRBV4-1
J gene: TRBJ2-7
clone size: -
D gene: -
CDR3 DNA: TGCGCCAGCAGCCAAGGCTTGGGACCAGGGGACTACGAGCAGTACTTC
CDR3 protein: CASSQGLGPGDYEQYF

V gene: TRBV7-8
J gene: TRBJ2-7
clone size: -
D gene: -
CDR3 DNA: TGTGCCAGCAGCTTAGAGTCCCATTCCTACGAGCAGTACTTC
CDR3 protein: CASSLESHSYEQYF

V gene: TRBV23-1
J gene: TRBJ2-2
clone size: -
D gene: -
CDR3 DNA: TGCGCCAGCAGTCAATCGGGGCGGGACACCGGGGAGCTGTTTTTT
CDR3 protein: CASSQSGRDTGELFF

V gene: TRBV6-1
J gene: TRBJ1-2
clone size: -
D gene: -
CDR3 DNA: TGTGCCAGCACAGACTCCGGTCACCGTCACGGCTACACCTTC
CDR3 protein: CASTDSGHRHGYTF

V gene: TRBV15
J gene: TRBJ2-1
clone size: -
D gene: -
CDR3 DNA: TGTGCCACCAGCAGAGTGGGCAAACAACACAATGAGCAGTTCTTC
CDR3 protein: CATSRVGKQHNEQFF

V gene: TRBV5-1
J gene: TRBJ2-7
clone size: -
D gene: TRBD2
CDR3 DNA: TGCGCCAGCAGTCCCGCCAGCGGGAGGGCCAGGGAGCAGTACTTC
CDR3 protein: CASSPASGRAREQYF

V gene: TRBV4-2
J gene: TRBJ2-3
clone size: -
D gene: TRBD2
CDR3 DNA: TGTGCCAGCAGCCGCCACGGGGGGGTTTCCACAGATACGCAGTATTTT
CDR3 protein: CASSRHGGVSTDTQYF

V gene: TRBV18
J gene: TRBJ2-7
clone size: -
D gene: -
CDR3 DNA: TGTGCCAGCTCACGACAAAACAGGGCTAATATGGACGAGCAGTACTTC
CDR3 protein: CASSRQNRANMDEQYF

V gene: TRBV20-1
J gene: TRBJ2-3
clone size: once
D gene: -
CDR3 DNA: TGCAGTGCAACTAGCACAGATACGCAGTATTTT
CDR3 protein: CSATSTDTQYF

V gene: TRBV19
J gene: TRBJ1-5
clone size: -
D gene: TRBD1
CDR3 DNA: TGTGCCAGTAGAATGGGGGTGGGACAGGGGTACCGGATGAATCAGCCCCAGCATTTT
CDR3 protein: CASRMGVGQGYRMNQPQHF

V gene: TRBV2
J gene: TRBJ2-1
clone size: -
D gene: -
CDR3 DNA: TGTGCCAGCAGTTATCTCGCGGAGGGGAATGAGCAGTTCTTC
CDR3 protein: CASSYLAEGNEQFF

V gene: TRBV28
J gene: TRBJ2-7
clone size: -
D gene: TRBD2
CDR3 DNA: TGTGCCAGCAGTTTTGGGACTACCTCCTACGAGCAGTACTTC
CDR3 protein: CASSFGTTSYEQYF

V gene: TRBV19
J gene: TRBJ1-3
clone size: -
D gene: -
CDR3 DNA: TGTGCCAGCGAACACTCTGGAAACACCATATATTTT
CDR3 protein: CASEHSGNTIYF

V gene: TRBV28
J gene: TRBJ1-1
clone size: -
D gene: TRBD1
CDR3 DNA: TGTGCCAGCAGTCAAAACAGGGGCTCAGCTTTCTTT
CDR3 protein: CASSQNRGSAFF

V gene: TRBV18
J gene: TRBJ1-2
clone size: -
D gene: -
CDR3 DNA: TGTGCCAGCTCACCACGGCAAGAAGAATATGGCTACACCTTC
CDR3 protein: CASSPRQEEYGYTF

V gene: TRBV5-1
J gene: TRBJ2-5
clone size: -
D gene: TRBD2
CDR3 DNA: TGCGCCAGCAGCTCGGGACTAGCGGTGGAGACCCAGTACTTC
CDR3 protein: CASSSGLAVETQYF

V gene: TRBV28
J gene: TRBJ2-3
clone size: -
D gene: -
CDR3 DNA: TGTGCCAGCAGTTTAGATGACACAGATACGCAGTATTTT
CDR3 protein: CASSLDDTDTQYF